This entry features one T cell receptor beta chain sequence. Antigen: not known. The CDR3 end is not reached by the read, which stops 3 residues before it; the germline J gene fills it in. This sample was included in a study of T cells in women clearing cervical HPV infection. Overall study: HLA type could not be excluded as a confounder. Points from the study as a whole: Associations may precede or follow infection; HPV-specific or memory T cells were not isolated.

This table comes from immunoSEQ multiplex PCR, and its TCRdb copy is limited to in-frame clones, with some not included. The sample table includes about 40,000 clones. CDR1 is MNHEY, CDR2 SVGEGT, per germline. CDR3 length: 14 residues. Losses at the gene ends were 5 bases for V and 3 bases for J; bases not matched to a gene: 2. The genes are TRBV6-2 or TRBV6-3 and TRBJ2-2; 8 bases align to TRBD2. Input material: blood buffy coat. The receptor was derived from a woman between 18 and 70 years old with a cervical HPV16 infection that either progressed to CIN3+ or cleared (not recorded which). The CDR3 here is CASSKGLDTGELFF. The CDR3 DNA, read in part, is TGTGCCAGCAGTAAGGGACTAGACACCGGGGAG.